The subject of this entry is one TCR beta chain. cDNA serving as the sequencing template came from extracted, reverse transcribed RNA. Profiling relied on immunoSEQ multiplex PCR, and the TCRdb table lists in-frame clones only, not all of them. The sample contains 170,000 or so clones, about 55% of which appear only once. These data are taken from a study of CD8+ T cells in alopecia areata. Deletions cut 2 bases from V and 5 bases from J, with 19 bases between. The CDR3 consists of 17 residues. Germline CDR1 is MRHNA and CDR2 is SNTAGT. Treatment described: oral pan-JAK inhibitor, 5-10 mg twice daily. This receptor was obtained from a human donor with alopecia areata. The genes are TRBV6-4 and TRBJ1-5, with D perhaps TRBD1 (6 bases). The sequences come from CD8+ T cells sorted from blood, collected at week 24, from a patient treated with tofacitinib. The CDR3 loop is CASSDAQGKRGDQPQHF. For the CDR3, the DNA is TGTGCCAGCAGTGACGCGCAGGGGAAGAGGGGAGATCAGCCCCAGCATTTT.